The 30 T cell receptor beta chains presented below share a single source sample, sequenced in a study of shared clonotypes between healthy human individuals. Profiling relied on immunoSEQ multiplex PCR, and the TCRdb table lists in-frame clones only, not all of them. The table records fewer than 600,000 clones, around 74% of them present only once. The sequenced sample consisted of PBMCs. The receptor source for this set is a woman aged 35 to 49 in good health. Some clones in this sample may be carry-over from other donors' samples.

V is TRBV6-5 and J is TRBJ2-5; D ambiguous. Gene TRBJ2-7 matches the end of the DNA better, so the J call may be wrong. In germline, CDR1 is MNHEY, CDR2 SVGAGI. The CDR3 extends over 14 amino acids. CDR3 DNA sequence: TGTGCCAGCAGTTACTCCCGGGCCCGCTACGAGCAGTACTTC. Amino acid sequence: CASSYSRARYEQYF.

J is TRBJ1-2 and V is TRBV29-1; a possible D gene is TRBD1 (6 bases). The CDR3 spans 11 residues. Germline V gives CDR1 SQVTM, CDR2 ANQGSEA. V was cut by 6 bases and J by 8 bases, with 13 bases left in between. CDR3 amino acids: CSVQQGDGYTF. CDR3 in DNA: TGCAGCGTACAACAGGGAGACGGCTACACCTTC.

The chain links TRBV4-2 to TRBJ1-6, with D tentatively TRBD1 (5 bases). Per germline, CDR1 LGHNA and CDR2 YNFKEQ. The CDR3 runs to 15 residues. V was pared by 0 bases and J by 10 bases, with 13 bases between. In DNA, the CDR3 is TGTGCCAGCAGCCAAGACGGGGGGTTAGGGTCACCCCTCCACTTT. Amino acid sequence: CASSQDGGLGSPLHF.

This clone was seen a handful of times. This CDR3 is CASSQSRTSGHTDTQYF. The CDR3 DNA reads as TGTGCCAGCAGCCAATCAAGGACTAGCGGACACACAGATACGCAGTATTTT. V gene TRBV16 combines with J gene TRBJ2-3; the match to TRBD2 covers 10 bases. The CDR3 sequence is 17 residues long. Trimming took 0 bases from V and 2 from J; bases not matched to a gene: 5. Germline-derived CDR1 and CDR2 are KGHSY and FQNENV.

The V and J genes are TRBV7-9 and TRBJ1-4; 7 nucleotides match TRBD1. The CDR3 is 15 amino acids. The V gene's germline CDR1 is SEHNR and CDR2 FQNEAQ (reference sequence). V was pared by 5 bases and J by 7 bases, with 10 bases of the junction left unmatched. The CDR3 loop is CASSVRQGRFEKLFF. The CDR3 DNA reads TGTGCCAGCAGCGTCAGACAGGGAAGGTTTGAAAAACTGTTTTTT.

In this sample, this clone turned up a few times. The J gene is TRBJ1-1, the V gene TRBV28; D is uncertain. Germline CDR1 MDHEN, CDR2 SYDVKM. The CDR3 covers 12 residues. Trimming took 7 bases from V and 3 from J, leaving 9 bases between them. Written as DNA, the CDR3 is TGTGCCAGCATCTCCAGCGACACTGAAGCTTTCTTT. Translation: CASISSDTEAFF.

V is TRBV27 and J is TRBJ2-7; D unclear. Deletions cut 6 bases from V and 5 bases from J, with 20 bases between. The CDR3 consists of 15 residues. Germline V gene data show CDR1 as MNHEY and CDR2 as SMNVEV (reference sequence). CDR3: CASSPRASPAHEQYF. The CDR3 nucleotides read TGTGCCAGCAGCCCCCGGGCGTCCCCGGCGCACGAGCAGTACTTC.

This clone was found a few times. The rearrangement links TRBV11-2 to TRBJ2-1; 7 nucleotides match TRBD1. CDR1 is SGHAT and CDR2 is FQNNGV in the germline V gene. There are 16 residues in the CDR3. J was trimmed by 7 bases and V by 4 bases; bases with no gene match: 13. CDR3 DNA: TGTGCCAGCAGCTCCCTAGGACAGGTGGTTTTGAATGAGCAGTTCTTC. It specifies CASSSLGQVVLNEQFF. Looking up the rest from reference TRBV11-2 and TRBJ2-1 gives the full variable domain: EAGVAQSPRYKIIEKRQSVAFWCNPISGHATLYWYQQILGQGPKLLIQFQNNGVVDDSQLPKDRFSAERLKGVDSTLKIQPAKLEDSAVYLCASSSLGQVVLNEQFFGPGTRLTVL.

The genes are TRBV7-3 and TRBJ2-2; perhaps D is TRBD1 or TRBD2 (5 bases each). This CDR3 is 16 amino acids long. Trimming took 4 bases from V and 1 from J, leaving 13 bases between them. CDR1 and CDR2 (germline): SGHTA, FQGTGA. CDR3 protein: CASSSTGTVNTGELFF. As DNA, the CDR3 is TGTGCCAGCAGCTCCACCGGGACGGTGAACACCGGGGAGCTGTTTTTT.

CDR3 region: CASSVPGTRIRTDTQYF. In DNA, the CDR3 is TGTGCCAGCAGTGTCCCCGGGACTAGGATACGAACAGATACGCAGTATTTT. V is TRBV25-1 and J is TRBJ2-3; TRBD2 matches 8 bases. Germline V lookup: CDR1 MGHDK, CDR2 SYGVNS. The CDR3 extends over 17 amino acids. V trimming: 4 bases; J trimming: 3 bases; junction bases outside the gene matches: 12. The variable domain in full, with the rest retrieved from reference TRBV25-1 and TRBJ2-3, is EADIYQTPRYLVIGTGKKITLECSQTMGHDKMYWYQQDPGMELHLIHYSYGVNSTEKGDLSSESTVSRIRTEHFPLTLESARPSHTSQYLCASSVPGTRIRTDTQYFGPGTRLTVL.

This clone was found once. CDR3 amino acids: CSVGTISYNEQFF. The CDR3 nucleotides read TGCAGCGTCGGGACAATCTCCTACAATGAGCAGTTCTTC. This chain links TRBV29-1 with TRBJ2-1; a weak D match, TRBD1 (6 bases). Germline-derived CDR1 and CDR2 are SQVTM and ANQGSEA. Deletions cut 6 bases from V and 0 bases from J, with 9 bases between. The CDR3 loop spans 13 amino acids.

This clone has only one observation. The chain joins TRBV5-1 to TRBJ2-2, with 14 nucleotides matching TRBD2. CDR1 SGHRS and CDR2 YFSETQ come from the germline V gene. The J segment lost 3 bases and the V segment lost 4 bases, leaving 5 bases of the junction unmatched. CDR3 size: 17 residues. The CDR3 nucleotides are TGCGCCAGCAGCCAAGGGACTAGCGGGGGTTACACCGGGGAGCTGTTTTTT. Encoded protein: CASSQGTSGGYTGELFF.

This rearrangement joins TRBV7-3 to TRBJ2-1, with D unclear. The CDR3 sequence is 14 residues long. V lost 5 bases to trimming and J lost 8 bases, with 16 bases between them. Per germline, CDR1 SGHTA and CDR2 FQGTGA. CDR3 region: CASSLTAGSHEQFF. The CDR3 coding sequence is TGTGCCAGCAGCCTCACCGCCGGGTCCCATGAGCAGTTCTTC.

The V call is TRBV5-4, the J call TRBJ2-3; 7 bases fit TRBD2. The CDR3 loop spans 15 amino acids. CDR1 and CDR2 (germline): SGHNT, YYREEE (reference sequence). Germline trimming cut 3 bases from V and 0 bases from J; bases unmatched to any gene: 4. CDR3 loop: CASSSGSGSTDTQYF. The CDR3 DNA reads TGTGCCAGCAGCTCAGGTAGCGGGAGCACAGATACGCAGTATTTT.

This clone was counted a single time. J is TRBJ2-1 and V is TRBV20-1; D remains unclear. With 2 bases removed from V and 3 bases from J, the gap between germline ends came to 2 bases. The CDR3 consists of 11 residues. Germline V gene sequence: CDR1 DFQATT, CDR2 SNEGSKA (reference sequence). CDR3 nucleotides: TGCAGTGCTAGACACTACAATGAGCAGTTCTTC. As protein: CSARHYNEQFF.

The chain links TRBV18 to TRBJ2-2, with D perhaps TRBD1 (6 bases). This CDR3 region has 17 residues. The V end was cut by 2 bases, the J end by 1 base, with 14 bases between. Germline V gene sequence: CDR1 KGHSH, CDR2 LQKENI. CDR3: CASSPRSSRGNTGELFF. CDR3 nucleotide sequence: TGTGCCAGCTCACCAAGGTCTAGCAGGGGGAACACCGGGGAGCTGTTTTTT.

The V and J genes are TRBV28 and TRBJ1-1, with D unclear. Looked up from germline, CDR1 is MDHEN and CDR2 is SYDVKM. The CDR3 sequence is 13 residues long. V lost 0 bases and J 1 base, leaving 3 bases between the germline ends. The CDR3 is CASSLWSNTEAFF. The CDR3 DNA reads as TGTGCCAGCAGTTTATGGTCGAACACTGAAGCTTTCTTT.

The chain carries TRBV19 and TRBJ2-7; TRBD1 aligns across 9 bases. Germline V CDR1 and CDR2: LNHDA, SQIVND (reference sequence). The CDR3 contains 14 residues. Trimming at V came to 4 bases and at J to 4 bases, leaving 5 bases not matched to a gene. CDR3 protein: CASSTTGQGYEQYF. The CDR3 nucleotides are TGTGCCAGTAGTACCACGGGACAGGGATACGAGCAGTACTTC. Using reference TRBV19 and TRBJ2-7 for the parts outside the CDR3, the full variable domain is DGGITQSPKYLFRKEGQNVTLSCEQNLNHDAMYWYRQDPGQGLRLIYYSQIVNDFQKGDIAEGYSVSREKKESFPLTVTSAQKNPTAFYLCASSTTGQGYEQYFGPGTRLTVT.

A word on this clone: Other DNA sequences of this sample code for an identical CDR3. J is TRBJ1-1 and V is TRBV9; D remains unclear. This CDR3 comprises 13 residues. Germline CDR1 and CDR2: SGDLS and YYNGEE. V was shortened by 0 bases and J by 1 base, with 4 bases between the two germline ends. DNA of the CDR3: TGTGCCAGCAGCGTAGCTTCGAACACTGAAGCTTTCTTT. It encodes CASSVASNTEAFF. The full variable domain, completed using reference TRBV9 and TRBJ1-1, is DSGVTQTPKHLITATGQRVTLRCSPRSGDLSVYWYQQSLDQGLQFLIQYYNGEERAKGNILERFSAQQFPDLHSELNLSSLELGDSALYFCASSVASNTEAFFGQGTRLTVV.

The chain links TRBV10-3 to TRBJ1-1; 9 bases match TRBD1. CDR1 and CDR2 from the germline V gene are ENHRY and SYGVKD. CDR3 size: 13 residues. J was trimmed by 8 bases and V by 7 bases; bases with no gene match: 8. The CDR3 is CAITQTGGAEAFF. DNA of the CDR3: TGTGCCATCACCCAAACAGGGGGCGCCGAAGCTTTCTTT.

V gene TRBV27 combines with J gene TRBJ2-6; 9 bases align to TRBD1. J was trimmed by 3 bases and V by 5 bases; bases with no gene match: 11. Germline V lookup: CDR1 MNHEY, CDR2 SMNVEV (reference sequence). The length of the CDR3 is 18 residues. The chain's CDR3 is CASSPTGTGLFGANVLTF. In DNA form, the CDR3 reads TGTGCCAGCAGTCCCACCGGGACAGGGCTATTTGGGGCCAACGTCCTGACTTTC.

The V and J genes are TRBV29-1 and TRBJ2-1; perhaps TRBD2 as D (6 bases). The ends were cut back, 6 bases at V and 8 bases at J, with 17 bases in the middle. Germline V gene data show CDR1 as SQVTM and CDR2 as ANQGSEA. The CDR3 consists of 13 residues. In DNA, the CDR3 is TGCAGCGTAGGGCGGGACGCGCGGGATGAGCAGTTCTTC. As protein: CSVGRDARDEQFF.

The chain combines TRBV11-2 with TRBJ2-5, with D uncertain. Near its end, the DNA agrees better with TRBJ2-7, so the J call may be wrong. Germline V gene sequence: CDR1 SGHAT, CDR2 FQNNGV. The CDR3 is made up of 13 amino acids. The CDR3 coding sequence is TGTGCCAGCAGCTTAGGGCATAGCTACGAGCAGTACTTC. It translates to CASSLGHSYEQYF.

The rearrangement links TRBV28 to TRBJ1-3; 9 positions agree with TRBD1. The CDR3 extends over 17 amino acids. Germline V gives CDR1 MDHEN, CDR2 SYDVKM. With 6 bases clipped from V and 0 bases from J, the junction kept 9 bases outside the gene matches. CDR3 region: CASRTPGQGFSGNTIYF. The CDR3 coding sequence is TGTGCCAGCAGGACTCCGGGACAGGGCTTCTCTGGAAACACCATATATTTT.

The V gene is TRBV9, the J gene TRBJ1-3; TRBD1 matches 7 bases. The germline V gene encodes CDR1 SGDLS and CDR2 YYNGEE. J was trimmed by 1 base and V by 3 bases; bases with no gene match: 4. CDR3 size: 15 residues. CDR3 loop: CASSAGGKSGNTIYF. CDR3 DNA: TGTGCCAGCAGCGCAGGGGGGAAATCTGGAAACACCATATATTTT. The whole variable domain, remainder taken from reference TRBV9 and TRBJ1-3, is DSGVTQTPKHLITATGQRVTLRCSPRSGDLSVYWYQQSLDQGLQFLIQYYNGEERAKGNILERFSAQQFPDLHSELNLSSLELGDSALYFCASSAGGKSGNTIYFGEGSWLTVV.

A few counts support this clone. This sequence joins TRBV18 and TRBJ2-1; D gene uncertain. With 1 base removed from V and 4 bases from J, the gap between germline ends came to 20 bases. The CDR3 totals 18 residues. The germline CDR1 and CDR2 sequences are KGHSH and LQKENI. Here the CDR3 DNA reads TGTGCCAGCTCACCACTAAGGCTCCGTAGTCAAGGGTACAATGAGCAGTTCTTC. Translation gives CASSPLRLRSQGYNEQFF.

DNA of the CDR3: TGTGCCAGCGAGGGATCCGGAAACTACGAGCAGTACTTC. The encoded protein is CASEGSGNYEQYF. V is TRBV28 and J is TRBJ2-7; tentative D call: TRBD2 (5 bases). CDR1 MDHEN and CDR2 SYDVKM come from the germline V gene. The CDR3 spans 13 residues. V lost 8 bases, J lost 3 bases, and 14 bases lay in between.

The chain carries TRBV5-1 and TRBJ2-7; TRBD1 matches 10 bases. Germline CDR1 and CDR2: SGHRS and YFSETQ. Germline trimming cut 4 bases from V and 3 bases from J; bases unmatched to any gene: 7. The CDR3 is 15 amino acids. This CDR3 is CASSQDRGQGYEQYF. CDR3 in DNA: TGCGCCAGCAGCCAAGACAGGGGGCAAGGCTACGAGCAGTACTTC.

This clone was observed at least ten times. The CDR3 loop reads CASTQGGGRMTDTQYF. CDR3 coding DNA: TGCGCCAGCACCCAAGGAGGGGGGAGAATGACAGATACGCAGTATTTT. The chain uses TRBV10-2 and TRBJ2-3, with D perhaps TRBD1 or TRBD2 (6 bases each). This CDR3 has 16 amino acids. V lost 7 bases to trimming and J lost 3 bases, with 20 bases between them. CDR1 and CDR2 (germline): WSHSY, SAAADI.

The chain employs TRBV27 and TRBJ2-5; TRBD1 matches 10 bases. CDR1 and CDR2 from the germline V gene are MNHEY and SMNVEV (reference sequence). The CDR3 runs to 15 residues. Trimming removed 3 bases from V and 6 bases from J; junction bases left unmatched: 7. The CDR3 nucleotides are TGTGCCAGCAGTTTCGGGACAGGGGATCTGAAGACCCAGTACTTC. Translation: CASSFGTGDLKTQYF.